The 14 T cell receptor beta chains below all came from one sample that was sequenced in a study of cytomegalovirus exposure and HLA in healthy donors. Primers included in the PCR were 60 Vbeta and 13 Jbeta primers. Assay: immunoSEQ multiplex PCR; the TCRdb copy retains only in-frame clones and omits some. This sample has some 110,000 clones; roughly 70% occur once, and the top ten carry around 10%. The specimen was PBMCs. Receptor source: a man aged 25 to 45 in good health and CMV-seropositive.

The gene calls are TRBV4-1 and TRBJ2-3; D remains unclear. Germline CDR1 MGHRA, CDR2 YSYEKL. V was trimmed by 4 bases and J by 2 bases, leaving 13 bases between them. The CDR3 consists of 15 residues. The DNA of the CDR3 is TGCGCCAGCAGCCCCTTAGTTCTAGACACAGATACGCAGTATTTT. This gives the protein CASSPLVLDTDTQYF.

This clone came up a few times. V usage is TRBV29-1 and J usage is TRBJ1-1; the match to TRBD1 covers 9 bases. The trim removed 6 bases at V and 5 bases at J, leaving 7 bases unmatched. Germline-derived CDR1 and CDR2 are SQVTM and ANQGSEA. The CDR3 length is 13 residues. The CDR3 is CSVQQGAVTEAFF. CDR3 coding DNA: TGCAGCGTACAACAGGGGGCAGTTACTGAAGCTTTCTTT.

The rearrangement uses TRBV19 and TRBJ1-2, with D possibly TRBD1 on 5 matching bases. CDR3 size: 14 residues. CDR1 is LNHDA and CDR2 is SQIVND in the germline V gene (reference sequence). Trimming cost V 6 bases and J 2 bases, with 13 bases left between them. This CDR3 is CASSLCRANYGYTF. CDR3 DNA: TGTGCCAGTAGCTTGTGCAGGGCGAACTATGGCTACACCTTC.

This clone occurred once. The V and J genes are TRBV27 and TRBJ2-5; D perhaps matches TRBD1 (5 bases). V was cut by 1 base and J by 0 bases, with 18 bases left in between. The CDR3 loop spans 18 amino acids. The germline gives CDR1 MNHEY, CDR2 SMNVEV (reference sequence). The DNA for the CDR3 is TGTGCCAGCAGTTTATTTGGGTACCAGGGCGGTTACCAAGAGACCCAGTACTTC. Translating it yields CASSLFGYQGGYQETQYF.

The rearrangement uses TRBV19 and TRBJ1-2, with D possibly TRBD1 on 6 matching bases. V shed 3 bases and J shed 8 bases, with 19 bases lying between them. The length of the CDR3 is 15 residues. Per the germline V gene, CDR1 is LNHDA and CDR2 is SQIVND (reference sequence). DNA for the CDR3: TGTGCCAGTAGTATCTGGAACAGGGCAGGGAAGGGCTACACCTTC. Encoded protein: CASSIWNRAGKGYTF.

This clone was seen once. The CDR3 region is CASSPLQGGQYF. CDR3 coding DNA: TGTGCCAGCAGTCCCCTACAGGGGGGGCAGTACTTC. The J gene is TRBJ2-7, the V gene TRBV6-6, with 8 nucleotides matching TRBD1. There are 12 residues in the CDR3. Germline V gene data show CDR1 as MNHNY and CDR2 as SVGAGI (reference sequence). V lost 5 bases to trimming and J lost 9 bases; unmatched junction nucleotides: 6.

Notes on this clone: Relative to the germline gene, one junction end is altered; a read error may explain this. Other DNA sequences from this sample encode an identical CDR3 as well. The chain is built from TRBV2 and TRBJ2-1; D possibly corresponds to TRBD2 (7 bases). The CDR3 totals 16 residues. The germline V gene encodes CDR1 SNHLY and CDR2 FYNNEI. The CDR3 spells CASKIRRGPRYNEQFF. CDR3 nucleotide sequence: TGCGCCAGCAAAATACGGCGGGGGCCGCGCTACAATGAGCAGTTCTTC.

The chain employs TRBV9 and TRBJ2-1, with 11 bases that match TRBD2. The germline gives CDR1 SGDLS, CDR2 YYNGEE. There are 15 residues in the CDR3. After removal of 3 bases from V and 3 bases from J, the junction contained 2 bases not matched to a gene. CDR3 sequence: CASSAGTSGYNEQFF. Written as DNA, the CDR3 is TGTGCCAGCAGCGCCGGGACTAGCGGCTACAATGAGCAGTTCTTC.

Turning to this clone: Other DNA sequences within the sample encode an identical CDR3. V gene TRBV4-1 combines with J gene TRBJ1-1; no clear D gene. Trimming shortened V by 6 bases and J by 3 bases, and 5 bases separated the two germline ends. Germline V CDR1 and CDR2: MGHRA, YSYEKL. The CDR3 has 11 residues. Written as DNA, the CDR3 is TGCGCCAGCAGACGCGACACTGAAGCTTTCTTT. This encodes CASRRDTEAFF.

This clone appeared once. This rearrangement joins TRBV29-1 to TRBJ1-2; the D gene is possibly TRBD1 (6 bases). CDR1 and CDR2 (germline): SQVTM, ANQGSEA. V lost 1 base to trimming and J lost 6 bases, with 12 bases between them. CDR3 length: 13 amino acids. Here the CDR3 DNA reads TGCAGCGTTGAAGGGCGGGGGCGGGATGGCTACACCTTC. This translates into CSVEGRGRDGYTF. Full variable domain (outside the CDR3, taken from reference TRBV29-1 and TRBJ1-2): SAVISQKPSRDICQRGTSLTIQCQVDSQVTMMFWYRQQPGQSLTLIATANQGSEATYESGFVIDKFPISRPNLTFSTLTVSNMSPEDSSIYLCSVEGRGRDGYTFGSGTRLTVV.

The rearrangement links TRBV2 to TRBJ1-6, with 9 positions matching TRBD1. The CDR3 spans 14 residues. Germline V lookup: CDR1 SNHLY, CDR2 FYNNEI. The ends lost 8 bases at V and 9 bases at J; junction bases unmatched: 8. CDR3 sequence: CASGKGQGGSPLHF. Written as DNA, the CDR3 is TGTGCCAGCGGAAAGGGACAGGGTGGTTCACCCCTCCACTTT.

This chain connects TRBV5-4 to TRBJ1-2, with D possibly being TRBD1 (6 bases). The V end was cut by 3 bases, the J end by 8 bases, with 23 bases between. CDR1 and CDR2 from the germline V gene are SGHNT and YYREEE (reference sequence). This CDR3 is 16 amino acids long. The CDR3 nucleotides read TGTGCCAGCAGCTCGGTTATGGCAGGGGCTGTTGAAGGCTACACCTTC. Translated: CASSSVMAGAVEGYTF. The full variable domain, rest sourced from reference TRBV5-4 and TRBJ1-2, is ETGVTQSPTHLIKTRGQQVTLRCSSQSGHNTVSWYQQALGQGPQFIFQYYREEENGRGNFPPRFSGLQFPNYSSELNVNALELDDSALYLCASSSVMAGAVEGYTFGSGTRLTVV.

This clone appeared a few times. The V and J genes are TRBV5-1 and TRBJ2-7; the match to TRBD2 covers 10 bases. The length of the CDR3 is 15 residues. The V segment lost 0 bases and the J segment 2 bases; nucleotides outside the gene matches: 2. CDR1 is SGHRS, CDR2 YFSETQ, per germline. The CDR3 spells CASSLGTSGTYEQYF. As DNA, the CDR3 is TGCGCCAGCAGCTTGGGGACTAGCGGAACCTACGAGCAGTACTTC. Complete variable domain (other parts from reference TRBV5-1 and TRBJ2-7): KAGVTQTPRYLIKTRGQQVTLSCSPISGHRSVSWYQQTPGQGLQFLFEYFSETQRNKGNFPGRFSGRQFSNSRSEMNVSTLELGDSALYLCASSLGTSGTYEQYFGPGTRLTVT.

This rearrangement joins TRBV7-9 to TRBJ2-1, with no clear D. V lost 4 bases to trimming and J lost 7 bases, with 8 bases between them. CDR3 size: 12 residues. Germline CDR1 is SEHNR and CDR2 is FQNEAQ (reference sequence). The CDR3 region is CASSSQVNEQFF. Written as DNA, the CDR3 is TGTGCCAGCAGCTCCCAGGTGAATGAGCAGTTCTTC.